Listed here is a single TCR beta chain. Its antigen remains unknown. PCR was performed using 60 Vbeta and 13 Jbeta primers. Sequenced by immunoSEQ multiplex PCR; TCRdb stores in-frame clones only, minus some. Its table lists around 120,000 clones. This CDR3 spans 16 amino acids. Germline V gene sequence: CDR1 SGHKS, CDR2 YYEKEE (reference sequence). Trimming pared 3 bases from V and 5 bases from J, leaving 20 bases between. This entry is derived from a study of cytomegalovirus exposure and HLA in healthy donors. Looking at the study overall: Drawn from HLA-typed donors, tens of millions of unique TCRs were held in an early data release. Of 398 genotyped donors, 81% clustered with self-reported Caucasian donors.

Study-wide findings and caveats: As confirmed in vitro, a few CMV-associated chains were specific for CMV antigens.

The sequence was obtained from a man aged 50 to 59 in good health and CMV-seronegative. Sequencing was performed on PBMCs. This chain joins TRBV5-5 and TRBJ1-2; the D is unclear. The CDR3 region is CASSSTPFGAGYGYTF. CDR3 sequence (DNA): TGTGCCAGCAGCTCGACCCCATTCGGTGCCGGGTATGGCTACACCTTC.